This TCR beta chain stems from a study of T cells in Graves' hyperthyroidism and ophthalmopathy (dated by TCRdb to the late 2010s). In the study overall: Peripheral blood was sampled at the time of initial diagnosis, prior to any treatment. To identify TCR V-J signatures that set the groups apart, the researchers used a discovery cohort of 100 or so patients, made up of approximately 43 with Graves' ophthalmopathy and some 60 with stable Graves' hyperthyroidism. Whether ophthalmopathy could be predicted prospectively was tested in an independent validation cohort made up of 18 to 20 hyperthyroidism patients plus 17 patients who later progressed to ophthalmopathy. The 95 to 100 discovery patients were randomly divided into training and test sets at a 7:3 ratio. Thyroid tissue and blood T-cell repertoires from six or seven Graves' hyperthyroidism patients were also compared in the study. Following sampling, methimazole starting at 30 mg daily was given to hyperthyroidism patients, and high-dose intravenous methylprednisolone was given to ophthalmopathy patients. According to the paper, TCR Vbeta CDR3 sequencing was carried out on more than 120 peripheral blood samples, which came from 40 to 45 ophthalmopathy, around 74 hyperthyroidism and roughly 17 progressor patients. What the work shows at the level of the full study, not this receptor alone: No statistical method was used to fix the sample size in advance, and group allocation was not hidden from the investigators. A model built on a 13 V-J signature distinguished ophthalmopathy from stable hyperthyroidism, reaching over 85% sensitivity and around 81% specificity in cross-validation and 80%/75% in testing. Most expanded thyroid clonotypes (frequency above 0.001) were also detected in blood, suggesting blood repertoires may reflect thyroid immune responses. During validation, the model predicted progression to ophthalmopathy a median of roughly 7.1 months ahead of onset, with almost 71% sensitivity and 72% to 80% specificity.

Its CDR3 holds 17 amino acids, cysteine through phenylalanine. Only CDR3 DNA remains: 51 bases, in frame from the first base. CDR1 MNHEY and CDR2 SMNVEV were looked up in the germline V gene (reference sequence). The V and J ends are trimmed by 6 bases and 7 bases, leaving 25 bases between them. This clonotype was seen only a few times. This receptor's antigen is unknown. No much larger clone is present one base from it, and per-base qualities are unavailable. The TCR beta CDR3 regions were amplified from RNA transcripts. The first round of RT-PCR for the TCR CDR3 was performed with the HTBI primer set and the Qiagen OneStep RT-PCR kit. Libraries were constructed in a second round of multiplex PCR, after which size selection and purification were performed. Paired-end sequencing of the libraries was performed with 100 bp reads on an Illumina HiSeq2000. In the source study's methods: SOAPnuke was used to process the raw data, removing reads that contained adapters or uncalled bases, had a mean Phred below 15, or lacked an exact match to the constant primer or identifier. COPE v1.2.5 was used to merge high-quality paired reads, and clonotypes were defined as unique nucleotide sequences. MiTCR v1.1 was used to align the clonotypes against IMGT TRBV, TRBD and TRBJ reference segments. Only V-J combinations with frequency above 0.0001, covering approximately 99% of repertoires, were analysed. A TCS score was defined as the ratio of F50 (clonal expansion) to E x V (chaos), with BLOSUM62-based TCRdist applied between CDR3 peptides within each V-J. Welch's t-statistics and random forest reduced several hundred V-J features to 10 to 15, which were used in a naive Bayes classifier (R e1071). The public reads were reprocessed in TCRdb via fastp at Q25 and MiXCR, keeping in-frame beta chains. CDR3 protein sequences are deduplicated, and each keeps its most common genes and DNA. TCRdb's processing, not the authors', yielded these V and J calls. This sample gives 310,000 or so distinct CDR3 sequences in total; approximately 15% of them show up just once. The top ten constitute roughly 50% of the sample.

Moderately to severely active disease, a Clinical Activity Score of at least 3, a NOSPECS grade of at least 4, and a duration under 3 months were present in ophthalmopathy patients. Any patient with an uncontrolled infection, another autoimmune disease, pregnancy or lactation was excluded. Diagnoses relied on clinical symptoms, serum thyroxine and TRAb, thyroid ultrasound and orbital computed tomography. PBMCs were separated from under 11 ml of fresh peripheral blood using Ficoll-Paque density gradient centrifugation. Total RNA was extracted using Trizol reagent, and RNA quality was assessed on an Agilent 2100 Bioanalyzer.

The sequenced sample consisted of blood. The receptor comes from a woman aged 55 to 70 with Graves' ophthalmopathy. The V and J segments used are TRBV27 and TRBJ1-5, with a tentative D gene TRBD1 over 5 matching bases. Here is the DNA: TGTGCCAGCAGGCCCGGTCGGGGGTGGGGTGCAGGACAGCCCCAGCATTTT. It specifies CASRPGRGWGAGQPQHF.